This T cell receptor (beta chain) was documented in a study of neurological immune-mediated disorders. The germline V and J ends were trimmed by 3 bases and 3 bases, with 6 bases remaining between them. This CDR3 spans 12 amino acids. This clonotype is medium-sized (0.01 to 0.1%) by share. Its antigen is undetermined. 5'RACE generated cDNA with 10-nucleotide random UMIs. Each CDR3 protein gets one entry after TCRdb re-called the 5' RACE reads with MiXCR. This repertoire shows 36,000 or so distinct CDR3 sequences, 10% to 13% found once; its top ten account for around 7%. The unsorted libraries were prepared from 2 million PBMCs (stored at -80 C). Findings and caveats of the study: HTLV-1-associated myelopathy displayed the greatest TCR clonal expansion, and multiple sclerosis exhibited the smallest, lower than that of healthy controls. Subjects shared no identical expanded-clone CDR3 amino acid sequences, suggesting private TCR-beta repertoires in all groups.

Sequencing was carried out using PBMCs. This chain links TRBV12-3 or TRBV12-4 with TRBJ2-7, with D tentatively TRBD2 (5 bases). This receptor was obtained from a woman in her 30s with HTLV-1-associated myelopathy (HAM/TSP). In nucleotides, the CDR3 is TGTGCCAGCAGTTTTGAGGGCTACGAGCAGTACTTC. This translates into CASSFEGYEQYF.